This TCR beta chain came from a study of control samples from healthy donors and cancer patients. This clone was detected only a few times. Trimming cost V 5 bases and J 2 bases, with 16 bases left between them. This CDR3 contains 15 residues. In germline, CDR1 is SGHVS, CDR2 FNYEAQ. Only in-frame clones appear in the TCRdb table, and some are missing; sequencing was by immunoSEQ multiplex PCR. The sample lists approximately 60,000 clones, approximately 90% occurring once. V usage is TRBV7-6 and J usage is TRBJ2-7; D assignment may be TRBD1 or TRBD2 (5 bases each). The sequence was obtained from a man aged 25 to 40 with colorectal cancer. Input material: PBMCs. The CDR3 DNA sequence: TGTGCCAGCAGCGAGGGGTGGCAGCCCACCTACGAGCAGTACTTC. It yields the protein CASSEGWQPTYEQYF. Together with reference TRBV7-6 and TRBJ2-7, the CDR3 gives the full variable domain: GAGVSQSPRYKVTKRGQDVALRCDPISGHVSLYWYRQALGQGPEFLTYFNYEAQQDKSGLPNDRFSAERPEGSISTLTIQRTEQRDSAMYRCASSEGWQPTYEQYFGPGTRLTVT.